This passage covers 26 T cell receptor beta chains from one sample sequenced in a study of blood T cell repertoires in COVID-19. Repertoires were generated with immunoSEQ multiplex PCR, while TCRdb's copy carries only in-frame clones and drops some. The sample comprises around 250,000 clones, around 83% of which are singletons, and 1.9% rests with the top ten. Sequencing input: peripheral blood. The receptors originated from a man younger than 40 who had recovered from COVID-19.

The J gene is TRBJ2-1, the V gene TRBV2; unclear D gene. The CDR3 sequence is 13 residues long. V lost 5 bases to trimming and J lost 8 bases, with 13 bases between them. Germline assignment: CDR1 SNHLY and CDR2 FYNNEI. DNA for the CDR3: TGTGCCAGCAGTAAGAGCATCGCCGATGAGCAGTTCTTC. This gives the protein CASSKSIADEQFF.

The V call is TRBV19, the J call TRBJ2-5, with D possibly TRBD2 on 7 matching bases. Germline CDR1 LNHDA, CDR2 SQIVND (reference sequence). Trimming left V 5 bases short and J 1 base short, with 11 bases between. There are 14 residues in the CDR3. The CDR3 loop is CASSFAGAQETQYF. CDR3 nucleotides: TGTGCCAGTAGTTTCGCGGGGGCCCAAGAGACCCAGTACTTC.

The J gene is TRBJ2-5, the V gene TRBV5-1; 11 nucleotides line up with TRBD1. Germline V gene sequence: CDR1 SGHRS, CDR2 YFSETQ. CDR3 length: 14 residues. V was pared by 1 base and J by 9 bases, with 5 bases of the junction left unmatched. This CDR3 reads CASSLRTGGEAQYF. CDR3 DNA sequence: TGCGCCAGCAGCTTGCGGACAGGGGGCGAGGCCCAGTACTTC. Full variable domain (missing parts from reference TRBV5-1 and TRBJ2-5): KAGVTQTPRYLIKTRGQQVTLSCSPISGHRSVSWYQQTPGQGLQFLFEYFSETQRNKGNFPGRFSGRQFSNSRSEMNVSTLELGDSALYLCASSLRTGGEAQYFGPGTRLLVL.

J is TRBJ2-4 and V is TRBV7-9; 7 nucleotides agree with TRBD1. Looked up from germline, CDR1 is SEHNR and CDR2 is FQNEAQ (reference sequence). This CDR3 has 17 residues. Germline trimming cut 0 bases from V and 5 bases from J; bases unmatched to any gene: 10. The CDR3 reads CASSLAIEWDRQNIQYF. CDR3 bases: TGTGCCAGCAGCTTAGCGATAGAGTGGGACAGACAAAACATTCAGTACTTC.

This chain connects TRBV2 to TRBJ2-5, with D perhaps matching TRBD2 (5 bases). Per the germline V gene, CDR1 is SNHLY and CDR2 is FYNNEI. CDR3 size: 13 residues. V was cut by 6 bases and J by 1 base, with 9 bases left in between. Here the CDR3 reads CASSTRLQETQYF. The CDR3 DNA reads TGTGCCAGCAGCACTAGGCTCCAAGAGACCCAGTACTTC.

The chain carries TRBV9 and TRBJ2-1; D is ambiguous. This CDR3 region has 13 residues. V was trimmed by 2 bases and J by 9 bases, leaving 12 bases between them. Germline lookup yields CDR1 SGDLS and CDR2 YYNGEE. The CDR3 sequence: CASSVMPAVEQFF. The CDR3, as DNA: TGTGCCAGCAGCGTTATGCCGGCGGTTGAGCAGTTCTTC.

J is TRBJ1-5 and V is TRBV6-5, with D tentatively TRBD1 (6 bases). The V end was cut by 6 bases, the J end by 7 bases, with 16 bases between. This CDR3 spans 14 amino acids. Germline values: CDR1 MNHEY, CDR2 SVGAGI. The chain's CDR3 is CASSIPLRGQPQHF. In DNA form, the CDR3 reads TGTGCCAGCAGCATACCTCTCAGGGGCCAGCCCCAGCATTTT.

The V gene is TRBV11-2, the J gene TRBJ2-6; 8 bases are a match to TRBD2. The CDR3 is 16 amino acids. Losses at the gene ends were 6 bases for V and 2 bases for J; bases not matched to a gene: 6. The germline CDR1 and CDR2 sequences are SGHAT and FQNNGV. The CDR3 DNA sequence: TGTGCCAGCAGTTTGTCGGGGGGGCCTGGGGCCAACGTCCTGACTTTC. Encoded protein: CASSLSGGPGANVLTF.

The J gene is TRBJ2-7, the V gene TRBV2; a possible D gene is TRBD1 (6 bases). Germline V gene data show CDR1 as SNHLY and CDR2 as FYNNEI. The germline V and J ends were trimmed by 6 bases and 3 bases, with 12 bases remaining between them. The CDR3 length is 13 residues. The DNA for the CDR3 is TGTGCCAGCAGCTCAGGGGTCCGCTACGAGCAGTACGTC. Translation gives CASSSGVRYEQYV.

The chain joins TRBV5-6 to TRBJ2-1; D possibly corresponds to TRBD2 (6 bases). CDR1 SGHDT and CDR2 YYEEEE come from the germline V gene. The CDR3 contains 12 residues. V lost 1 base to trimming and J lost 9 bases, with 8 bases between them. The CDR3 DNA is TGTGCCAGCAGCTTGCTCGGGGGTGAGCAGTTCTTC. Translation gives CASSLLGGEQFF.

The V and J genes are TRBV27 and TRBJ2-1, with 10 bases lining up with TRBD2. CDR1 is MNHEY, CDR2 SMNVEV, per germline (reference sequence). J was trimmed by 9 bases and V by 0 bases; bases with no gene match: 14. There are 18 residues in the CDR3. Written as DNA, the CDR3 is TGTGCCAGCAGTTTATCGTTAATAGCGGGGGGACTTGTTGGTGAGCAGTTCTTC. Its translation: CASSLSLIAGGLVGEQFF.

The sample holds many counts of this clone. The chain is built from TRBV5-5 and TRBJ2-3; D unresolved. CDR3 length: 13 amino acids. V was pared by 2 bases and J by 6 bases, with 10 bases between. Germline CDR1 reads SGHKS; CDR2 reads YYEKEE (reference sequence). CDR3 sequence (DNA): TGTGCCAGCAGCTTCGATAGTGCGGATACGCAGTATTTT. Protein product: CASSFDSADTQYF. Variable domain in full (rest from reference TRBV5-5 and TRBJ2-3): DAGVTQSPTHLIKTRGQQVTLRCSPISGHKSVSWYQQVLGQGPQFIFQYYEKEERGRGNFPDRFSARQFPNYSSELNVNALLLGDSALYLCASSFDSADTQYFGPGTRLTVL.

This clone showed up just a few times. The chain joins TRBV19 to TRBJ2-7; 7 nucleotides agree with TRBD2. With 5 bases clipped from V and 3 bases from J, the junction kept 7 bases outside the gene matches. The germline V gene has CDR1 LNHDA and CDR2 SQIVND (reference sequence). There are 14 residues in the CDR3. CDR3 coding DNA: TGTGCCAGTAGTTTTGCGGGGGACCTCTACGAGCAGTACTTC. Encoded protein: CASSFAGDLYEQYF. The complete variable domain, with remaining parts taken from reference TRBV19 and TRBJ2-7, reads DGGITQSPKYLFRKEGQNVTLSCEQNLNHDAMYWYRQDPGQGLRLIYYSQIVNDFQKGDIAEGYSVSREKKESFPLTVTSAQKNPTAFYLCASSFAGDLYEQYFGPGTRLTVT.

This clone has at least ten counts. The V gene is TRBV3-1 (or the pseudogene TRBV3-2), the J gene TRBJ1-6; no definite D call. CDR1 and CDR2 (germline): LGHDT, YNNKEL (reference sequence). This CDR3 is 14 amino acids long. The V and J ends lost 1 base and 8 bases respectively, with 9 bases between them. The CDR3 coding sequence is TGTGCCAGCAGCCAAGGTTTTCGTTATTCACCCCTCCACTTT. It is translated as CASSQGFRYSPLHF.

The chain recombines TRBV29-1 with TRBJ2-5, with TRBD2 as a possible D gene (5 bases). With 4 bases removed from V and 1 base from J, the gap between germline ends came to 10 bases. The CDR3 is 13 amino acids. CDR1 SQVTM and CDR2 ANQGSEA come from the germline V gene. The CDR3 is CSVARAGQETQYF. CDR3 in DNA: TGCAGCGTTGCGCGGGCAGGCCAAGAGACCCAGTACTTC.

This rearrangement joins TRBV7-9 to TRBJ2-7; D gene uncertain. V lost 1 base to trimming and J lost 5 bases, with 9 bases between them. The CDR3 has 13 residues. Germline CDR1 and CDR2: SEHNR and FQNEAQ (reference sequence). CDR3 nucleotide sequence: TGTGCCAGCAGCTTAGGGGCCCTGGACGAGCAGTACGTC. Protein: CASSLGALDEQYV.

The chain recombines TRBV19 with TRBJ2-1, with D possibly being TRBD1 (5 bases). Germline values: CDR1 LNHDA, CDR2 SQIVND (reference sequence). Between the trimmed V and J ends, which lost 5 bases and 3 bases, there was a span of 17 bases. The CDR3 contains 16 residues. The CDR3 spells CASSLGRVRVYNEQFF. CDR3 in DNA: TGTGCCAGTAGTCTGGGCAGGGTCAGAGTCTACAATGAGCAGTTCTTC. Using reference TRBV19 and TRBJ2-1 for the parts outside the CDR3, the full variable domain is DGGITQSPKYLFRKEGQNVTLSCEQNLNHDAMYWYRQDPGQGLRLIYYSQIVNDFQKGDIAEGYSVSREKKESFPLTVTSAQKNPTAFYLCASSLGRVRVYNEQFFGPGTRLTVL.

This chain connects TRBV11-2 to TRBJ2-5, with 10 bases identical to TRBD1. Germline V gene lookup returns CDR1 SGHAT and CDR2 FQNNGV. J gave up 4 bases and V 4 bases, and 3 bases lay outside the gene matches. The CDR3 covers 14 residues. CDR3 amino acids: CASSSWDRGETQYF. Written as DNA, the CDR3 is TGTGCCAGCAGCTCGTGGGACAGGGGAGAGACCCAGTACTTC.

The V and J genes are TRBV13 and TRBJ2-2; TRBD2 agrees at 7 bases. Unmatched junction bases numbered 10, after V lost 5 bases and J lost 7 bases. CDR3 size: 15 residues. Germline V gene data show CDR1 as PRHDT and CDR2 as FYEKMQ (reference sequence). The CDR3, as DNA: TGTGCCAGCAGCCCCCCAGGGACTACAGGCGGGGAGCTGTTTTTT. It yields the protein CASSPPGTTGGELFF.

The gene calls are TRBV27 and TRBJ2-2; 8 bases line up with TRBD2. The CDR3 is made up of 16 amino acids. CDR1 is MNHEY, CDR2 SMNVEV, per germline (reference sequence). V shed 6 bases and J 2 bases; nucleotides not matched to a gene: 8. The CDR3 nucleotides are TGTGCCAGCAGGCCGCGGGGGGCCTTCAACACCGGGGAGCTGTTTTTT. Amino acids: CASRPRGAFNTGELFF.

The CDR3 nucleotides read TGCAGCGTTCGGGGGTCTAATGAAAAACTGTTTTTT. Translating it yields CSVRGSNEKLFF. V and J are TRBV29-1 and TRBJ1-4; perhaps TRBD1 as D (5 bases). This CDR3 contains 12 residues. Germline values: CDR1 SQVTM, CDR2 ANQGSEA. Between the trimmed V and J ends, which lost 5 bases and 3 bases, there was a span of 7 bases.

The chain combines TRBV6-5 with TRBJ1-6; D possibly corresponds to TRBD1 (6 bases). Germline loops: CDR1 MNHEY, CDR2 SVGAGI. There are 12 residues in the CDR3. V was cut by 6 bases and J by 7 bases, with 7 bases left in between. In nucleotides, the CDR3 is TGTGCCAGCAGAAGGGGGAATTCACCCCTCCACTTT. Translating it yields CASRRGNSPLHF.

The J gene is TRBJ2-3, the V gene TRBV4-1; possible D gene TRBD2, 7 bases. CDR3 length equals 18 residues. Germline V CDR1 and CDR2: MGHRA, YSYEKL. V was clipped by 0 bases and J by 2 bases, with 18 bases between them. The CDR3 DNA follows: TGCGCCAGCAGCCAAGAACCCTCTGCGGGGGCCTTCACAGATACGCAGTATTTT. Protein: CASSQEPSAGAFTDTQYF.

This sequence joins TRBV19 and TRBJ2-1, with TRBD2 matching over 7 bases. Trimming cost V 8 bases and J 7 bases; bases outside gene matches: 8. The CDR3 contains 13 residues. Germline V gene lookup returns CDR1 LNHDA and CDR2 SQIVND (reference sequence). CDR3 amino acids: CASATSLINEQFF. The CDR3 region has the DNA TGTGCCAGTGCGACTAGCCTGATTAATGAGCAGTTCTTC.

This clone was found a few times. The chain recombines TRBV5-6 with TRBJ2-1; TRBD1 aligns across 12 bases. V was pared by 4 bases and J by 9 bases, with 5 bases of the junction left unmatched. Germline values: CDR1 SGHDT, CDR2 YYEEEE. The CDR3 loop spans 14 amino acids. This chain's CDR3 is CASSPGQGAREQFF. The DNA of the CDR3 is TGTGCCAGCAGCCCGGGACAGGGGGCACGTGAGCAGTTCTTC. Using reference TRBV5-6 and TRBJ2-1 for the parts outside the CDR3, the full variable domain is DAGVTQSPTHLIKTRGQQVTLRCSPKSGHDTVSWYQQALGQGPQFIFQYYEEEERQRGNFPDRFSGHQFPNYSSELNVNALLLGDSALYLCASSPGQGAREQFFGPGTRLTVL.

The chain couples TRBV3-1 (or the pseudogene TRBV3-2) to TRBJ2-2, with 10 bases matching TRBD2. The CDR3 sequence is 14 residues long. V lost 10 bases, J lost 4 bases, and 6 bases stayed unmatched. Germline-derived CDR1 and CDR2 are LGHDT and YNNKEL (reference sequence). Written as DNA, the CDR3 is TGTGCCACCATAGCGGGGGGAACCACCGGGGAGCTGTTTTTT. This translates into CATIAGGTTGELFF.